Given below is one T cell receptor (beta chain) in context. The data belong to a study of T-cell reconstitution after alpha-beta-depleted transplantation in children. Trimming took off 7 bases at V and 3 bases at J, with 16 bases between the two ends. The CDR3 length is 14 residues. Per germline, CDR1 MNHNS and CDR2 SASEGT. Unique molecular identifiers were incorporated into the prepared TCRbeta library. MiXCR, applied by TCRdb to the PCR reads, yields one record per CDR3 protein. The table shows about 580,000 distinct CDR3 sequences, with 20% to 25% occurring only once. Material: PBMCs, mostly from graft donor cells, obtained 360 days after TCRalphabeta/CD19-depleted stem cell transplant. The origin of this receptor is a boy less than two years old who had a stem cell transplant for acute myeloid leukemia, so the T cells may come from the graft donor. The chain has TRBV6-1 and TRBJ2-7; weak D call: TRBD2 (5 bases). CDR3 loop: CASTGVRGSYEQYF. The CDR3 nucleotides are TGTGCCAGCACCGGAGTTCGTGGGAGCTACGAGCAGTACTTC.